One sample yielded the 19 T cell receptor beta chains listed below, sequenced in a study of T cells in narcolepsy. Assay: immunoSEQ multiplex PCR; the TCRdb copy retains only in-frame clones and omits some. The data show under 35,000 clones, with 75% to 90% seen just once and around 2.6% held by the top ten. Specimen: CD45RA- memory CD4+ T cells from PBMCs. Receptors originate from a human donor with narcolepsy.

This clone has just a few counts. The chain's CDR3 is CASSYEGTRNSPLHF. CDR3 DNA: TGTGCCAGCAGTTACGAGGGGACACGTAATTCACCCCTCCACTTT. This chain joins TRBV6-6 and TRBJ1-6; D perhaps matches TRBD1 (6 bases). V dropped 2 bases and J dropped 6 bases, with 11 bases sitting between them. The germline V gene encodes CDR1 MNHNY and CDR2 SVGAGI (reference sequence). CDR3 length: 15 residues.

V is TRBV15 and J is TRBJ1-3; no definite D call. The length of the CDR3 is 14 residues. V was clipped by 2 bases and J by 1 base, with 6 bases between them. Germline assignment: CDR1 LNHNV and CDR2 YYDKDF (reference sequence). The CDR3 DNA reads TGTGCCACCAGCAGACCGGCTTCTGGAAACACCATATATTTT. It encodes CATSRPASGNTIYF.

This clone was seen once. As DNA, the CDR3 is TGTGCCAGCGGACTAGCGGGGGGTTTCACAGATACGCAGTATTTT. Protein: CASGLAGGFTDTQYF. This sequence joins TRBV7-2 and TRBJ2-3; TRBD2 agrees at 14 bases. Germline V gene sequence: CDR1 SGHTA, CDR2 FQGNSA. The CDR3 length is 15 residues. The trim removed 8 bases at V and 2 bases at J, leaving 3 bases unmatched.

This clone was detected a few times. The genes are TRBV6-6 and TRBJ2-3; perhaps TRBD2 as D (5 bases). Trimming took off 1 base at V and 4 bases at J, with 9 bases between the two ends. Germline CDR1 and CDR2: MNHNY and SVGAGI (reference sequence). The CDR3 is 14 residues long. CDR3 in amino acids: CASSYWGASDTQYF. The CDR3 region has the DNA TGTGCCAGCAGTTACTGGGGAGCCTCAGATACGCAGTATTTT.

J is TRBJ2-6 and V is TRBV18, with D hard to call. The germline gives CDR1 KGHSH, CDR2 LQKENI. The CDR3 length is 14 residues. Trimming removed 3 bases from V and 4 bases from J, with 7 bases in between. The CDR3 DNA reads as TGTGCCAGCTCACCGTCGCAAGGGGCCAACGTCCTGACTTTC. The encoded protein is CASSPSQGANVLTF. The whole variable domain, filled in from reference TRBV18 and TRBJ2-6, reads NAGVMQNPRHLVRRRGQEARLRCSPMKGHSHVYWYRQLPEEGLKFMVYLQKENIIDESGMPKERFSAEFPKEGPSILRIQQVVRGDSAAYFCASSPSQGANVLTFGAGSRLTVL.

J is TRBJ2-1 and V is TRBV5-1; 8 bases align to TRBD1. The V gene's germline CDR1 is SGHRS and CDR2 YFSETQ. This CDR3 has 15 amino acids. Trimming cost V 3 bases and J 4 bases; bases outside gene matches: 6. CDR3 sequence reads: CASSSSGQDYNEQFF. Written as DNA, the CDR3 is TGCGCCAGCAGCTCTTCGGGACAGGATTACAATGAGCAGTTCTTC.

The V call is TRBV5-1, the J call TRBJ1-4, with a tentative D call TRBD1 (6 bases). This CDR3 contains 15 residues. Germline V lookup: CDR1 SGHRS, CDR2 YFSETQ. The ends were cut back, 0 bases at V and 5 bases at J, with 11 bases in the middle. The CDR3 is CASSLGAGANEKLFF. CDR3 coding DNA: TGCGCCAGCAGCTTGGGGGCAGGGGCGAATGAAAAACTGTTTTTT.

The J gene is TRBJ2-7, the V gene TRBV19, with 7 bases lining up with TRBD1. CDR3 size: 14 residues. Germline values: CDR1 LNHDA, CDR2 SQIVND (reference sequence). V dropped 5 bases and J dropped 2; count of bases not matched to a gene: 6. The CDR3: CASSLGQSTYEQYF. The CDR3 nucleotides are TGTGCCAGTAGTCTGGGACAGTCAACCTACGAGCAGTACTTC. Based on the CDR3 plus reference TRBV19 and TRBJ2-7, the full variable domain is DGGITQSPKYLFRKEGQNVTLSCEQNLNHDAMYWYRQDPGQGLRLIYYSQIVNDFQKGDIAEGYSVSREKKESFPLTVTSAQKNPTAFYLCASSLGQSTYEQYFGPGTRLTVT.

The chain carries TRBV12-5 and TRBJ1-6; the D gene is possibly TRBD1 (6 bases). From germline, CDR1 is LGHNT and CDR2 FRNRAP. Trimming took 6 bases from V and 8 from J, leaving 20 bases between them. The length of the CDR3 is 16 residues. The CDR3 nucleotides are TGTGCTAGTGGCGGGGACGGGGGGCGTCTTGATTCACCCCTCCACTTT. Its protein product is CASGGDGGRLDSPLHF.

The DNA for the CDR3 is TGTGCCAGTACCATCCGGGTCTTGAATAATTCACCCCTCCACTTT. Amino acid sequence: CASTIRVLNNSPLHF. This chain connects TRBV19 to TRBJ1-6; no clear D gene. Trimming removed 7 bases at V and 5 bases at J, with 15 bases between. Germline-derived CDR1 and CDR2 are LNHDA and SQIVND (reference sequence). The CDR3 extends over 15 amino acids.

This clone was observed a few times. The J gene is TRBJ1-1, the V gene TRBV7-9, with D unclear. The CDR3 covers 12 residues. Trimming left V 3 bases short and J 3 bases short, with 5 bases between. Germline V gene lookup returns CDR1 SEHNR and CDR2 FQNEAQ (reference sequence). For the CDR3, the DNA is TGTGCCAGCAGCTTGAAGGACACTGAAGCTTTCTTT. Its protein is CASSLKDTEAFF.

The CDR3 DNA reads as TGCGCCAGCAGCTTGGATAGCGGGGGTTCCTACGAGCAGTACTTC. The encoded protein is CASSLDSGGSYEQYF. This chain links TRBV5-1 with TRBJ2-7, with TRBD2 matching 9 bases. V lost 0 bases, J lost 1 base, and 2 bases stayed unmatched. This CDR3 has 15 residues. CDR1 is SGHRS, CDR2 YFSETQ, per germline.

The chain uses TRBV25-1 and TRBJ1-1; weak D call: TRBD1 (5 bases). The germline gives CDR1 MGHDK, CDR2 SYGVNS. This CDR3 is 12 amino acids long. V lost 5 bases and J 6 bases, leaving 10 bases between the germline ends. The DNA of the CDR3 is TGTGCCAGCAGTCCGGGGCAGGCTGAAGCTTTCTTT. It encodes CASSPGQAEAFF.

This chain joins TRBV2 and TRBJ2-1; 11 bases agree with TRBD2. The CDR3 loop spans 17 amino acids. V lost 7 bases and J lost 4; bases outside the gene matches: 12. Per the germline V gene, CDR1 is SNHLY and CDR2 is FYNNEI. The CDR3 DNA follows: TGTGCCAGCACCCTTAGCGGGGGGGCCTTAGAATACAATGAGCAGTTCTTC. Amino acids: CASTLSGGALEYNEQFF.

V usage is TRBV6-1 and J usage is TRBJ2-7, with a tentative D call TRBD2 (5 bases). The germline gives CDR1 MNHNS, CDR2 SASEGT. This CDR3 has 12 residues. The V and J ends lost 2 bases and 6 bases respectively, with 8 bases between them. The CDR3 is CASSESEGEQYF. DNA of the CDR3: TGTGCCAGCAGTGAAAGTGAGGGCGAGCAGTACTTC.

This chain's CDR3 is CASSEQGRKGEAFF. The CDR3 coding sequence is TGCGCCAGCAGTGAACAGGGCCGAAAAGGGGAAGCTTTCTTT. This sequence joins TRBV10-1 and TRBJ1-1; perhaps TRBD1 as D (6 bases). CDR3 length: 14 amino acids. V lost 3 bases to trimming and J lost 8 bases, with 16 bases between them. Germline CDR1 WNHNN, CDR2 SYGVQD (reference sequence).

The CDR3 region is CASSERGRGTGELFF. In DNA, the CDR3 is TGTGCCAGCAGTGAAAGGGGCAGGGGGACCGGGGAGCTGTTTTTT. The gene calls are TRBV2 and TRBJ2-2; 7 bases line up with TRBD1. CDR1 is SNHLY, CDR2 FYNNEI, per germline. The CDR3 spans 15 residues. Germline trimming cut 2 bases from V and 5 bases from J; bases unmatched to any gene: 5.

The CDR3 reads CASSERGRKNYGYTF. The CDR3, as DNA: TGTGCCAGCAGTGAAAGGGGCAGGAAAAACTATGGCTACACCTTC. The chain recombines TRBV6-1 with TRBJ1-2; tentatively, D is TRBD1 (5 bases). The germline V and J ends were trimmed by 2 bases and 2 bases, with 12 bases remaining between them. The CDR3 runs 15 residues. From germline, CDR1 is MNHNS and CDR2 SASEGT.

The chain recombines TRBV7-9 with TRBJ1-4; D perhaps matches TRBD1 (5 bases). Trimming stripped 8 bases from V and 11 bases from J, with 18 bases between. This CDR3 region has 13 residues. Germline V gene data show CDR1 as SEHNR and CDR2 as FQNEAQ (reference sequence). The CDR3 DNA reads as TGTGCCAGCGGTTTACAGGCCCCGGAGAAACTGTTTTTT. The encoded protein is CASGLQAPEKLFF.